The entry below gives a single TCR beta chain sequence along with its context. Original handling: Quantification of nucleated cells was approximated via reference gene primer amplification. The assay was immunoSEQ multiplex PCR, and TCRdb's table has in-frame clones only and misses some. V and J calls and clone size are those listed in that table; D and trimming were worked out from the DNA. Of some 60,000 clones in the sample, roughly 80% were seen once. The source of the sample is a study of blood T cell repertoires in COVID-19. Turning to the study itself: Sites across the United States, Italy and Spain contributed samples from acute and convalescent COVID-19. In each case, the material was cDNA or gDNA derived from T cells, B-cell-depleted T cells, or PBMCs.

Germline lookup yields CDR1 ENHRY and CDR2 SYGVKD. The CDR3 contains 14 residues. V lost 5 bases and J 3 bases, leaving 12 bases between the germline ends. Material: peripheral blood. This chain links TRBV10-3 with TRBJ2-3, with a tentative D call TRBD1 (6 bases). The clonotype comes from a human donor in a cohort sampled during active COVID-19. CDR3 DNA sequence: TGTGCCATCAGTCTGGGGGCCCATACAGATACGCAGTATTTT. Amino acid sequence: CAISLGAHTDTQYF.